These T cell receptor beta chains were read from a single sample in a study of blood T cells in healthy people across ages. TCRdb passed the 5' RACE reads through MiXCR, listing each CDR3 protein once. The data contain about 560,000 distinct CDR3 sequences, about 27% of them singletons. This same sample was also taken into another study, of T cells of mothers and their children.

The source material was blood. These TCRs come from a boy younger than 10 in good health. Each CDR3 is given with its conserved first and last residue. The D gene is left open where the match is weak. The size field is filled for only some rows; it gives once, few, many or a size class.

>TRBV6-5|NA|TRBJ1-3|NA
TGTGCCAGCAGTCGCCGGGGGGGAAGTGGAAACACCATATATTTT
CASSRRGGSGNTIYF
>TRBV9|NA|TRBJ1-2|NA
TGTGCCAGCAGCGTAGCCGGGACCTATGGCTACACCTTC
CASSVAGTYGYTF
>TRBV7-2|NA|TRBJ2-7|NA
TGTGCCAGCAGCTTAGTGGCTGGCACCTACGAGCAGTACTTC
CASSLVAGTYEQYF
>TRBV12-5|NA|TRBJ1-1|NA
TGTGCTAGTGGTTTGGTTATACAAGGGCCTGAAGCTTTCTTT
CASGLVIQGPEAFF
>TRBV3-1|NA|TRBJ2-1|NA
TGTGCCAGCAGCCAGGGGGCTGGTGAGCAGTTCTTC
CASSQGAGEQFF
>TRBV27|NA|TRBJ1-5|NA
TGTGCCAGCAGTGCAACTTGTAGCAATCAGCCCCAGCATTTT
CASSATCSNQPQHF
>TRBV20-1|NA|TRBJ2-3|NA
TGCAGTGCTAGAGAACCGGAGGCAGATACGCAGTATTTT
CSAREPEADTQYF
>TRBV29-1|TRBD1|TRBJ1-4|NA
TGCAGCGTTGCTAGGGACAGGAATGAAAAACTGTTTTTT
CSVARDRNEKLFF
>TRBV29-1|NA|TRBJ1-1|NA
TGCAGCGCTGGATCGGAAGTTAACACTGAAGCTTTCTTT
CSAGSEVNTEAFF
>TRBV5-1|NA|TRBJ2-6|few
TGCGCCAGCAGCTTCACGCCTTCTACTGGGGCCAACGTCCTGACTTTC
CASSFTPSTGANVLTF
>TRBV6-2/TRBV6-3|TRBD1|TRBJ1-1|few
TGTGCCAGCAGCTACCCCCGGGACAGGGGGCCGGTTGAAGCTTTCTTT
CASSYPRDRGPVEAFF
>TRBV21-1|NA|TRBJ2-7|NA
TGTGCCAGCCTTAGCAGTGAGGCTGATTGCTACGAGCAGTACTTC
CASLSSEADCYEQYF